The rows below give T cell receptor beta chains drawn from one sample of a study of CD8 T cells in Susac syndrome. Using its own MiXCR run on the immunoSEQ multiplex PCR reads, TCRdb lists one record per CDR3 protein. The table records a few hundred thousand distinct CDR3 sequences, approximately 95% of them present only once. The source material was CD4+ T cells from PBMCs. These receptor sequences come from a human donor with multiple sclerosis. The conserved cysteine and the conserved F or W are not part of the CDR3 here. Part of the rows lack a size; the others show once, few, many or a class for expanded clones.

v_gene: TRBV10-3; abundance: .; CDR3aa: AISEGRRGRQETQY
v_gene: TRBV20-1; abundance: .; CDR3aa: SARVLDTQY
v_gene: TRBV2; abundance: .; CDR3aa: ASRQTGGESYGYT
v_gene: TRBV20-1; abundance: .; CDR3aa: SAGTGSSPLH
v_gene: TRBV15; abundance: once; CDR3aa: ATSRVLAGGETQY
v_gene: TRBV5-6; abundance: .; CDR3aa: ASSWGLAGLTGELF
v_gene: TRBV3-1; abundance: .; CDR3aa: ASSQDPLDYNEQF
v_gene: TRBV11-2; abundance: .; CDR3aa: ASSQNGGGSISTDTQY
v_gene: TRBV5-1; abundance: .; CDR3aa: ASSLQGFTYGYT
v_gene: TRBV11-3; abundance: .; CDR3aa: ASSQRDRGNEQF
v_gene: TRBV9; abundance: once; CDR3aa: ASSASRRGTEAF
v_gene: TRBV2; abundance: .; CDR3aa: ASSDSQGFGELF
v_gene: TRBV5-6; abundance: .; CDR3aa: ASSLDSETQY
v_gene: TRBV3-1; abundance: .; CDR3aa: ASTIATNYGYT